This T cell receptor beta chain was retrieved from a study of T cell changes during pregnancy in multiple sclerosis. CDR1 SGHDN and CDR2 FVKESK come from the germline V gene. The CDR3 length is 17 residues. V lost 4 bases to trimming and J lost 2 bases; unmatched junction nucleotides: 12. Generated by immunoSEQ multiplex PCR, the TCRdb table keeps only in-frame clones and is missing some. The table records over 45,000 clones, approximately 90% of them present only once. This specimen was CD4+ T cells from peripheral blood mononuclear cells, taken after pregnancy. This TCR derives from a female donor with multiple sclerosis, enrolled in a pregnancy study. This chain uses TRBV14 with TRBJ2-7; 9 nucleotides match TRBD1. The CDR3 protein is CASSPRTDRGFPYEQYF. Here the CDR3 DNA reads TGTGCCAGCAGCCCCCGAACAGACAGGGGGTTTCCCTACGAGCAGTACTTC.